The T cell receptor (beta chain) described here comes from a study of T cell responses to AZD1222 COVID-19 vaccine. This clone was observed a few times. Its antigen is not known. Germline V gene sequence: CDR1 SGHTS, CDR2 YDEGEE. CDR3 length: 14 residues. V shed 4 bases and J shed 0 bases, with 8 bases lying between them. Findings and limits, study-wide: In the spike-specific TCR repertoire, nearly half reportedly target unmutated variant regions. Spike-spanning, vaccine-associated CD4 TCRs were dominant at 160-218 and 743-854.

Profiled with immunoSEQ multiplex PCR; TCRdb holds only in-frame clones, not every one. The sample shows about 53,000 clones, less than 85% of them seen only once. The J gene is TRBJ1-5, the V gene TRBV5-8, with D hard to call. The sequence came from an adult in good health. This specimen was peripheral blood, taken on day 0 of AZD1222 vaccination. CDR3 residues: CASSPGDSNQPQHF. The CDR3 nucleotides read TGTGCCAGCAGCCCCGGGGATAGCAATCAGCCCCAGCATTTT.